One sample yielded the 29 T cell receptor beta chains listed below, sequenced in a study of control samples from healthy donors and cancer patients. Libraries were prepared by immunoSEQ multiplex PCR; TCRdb keeps only in-frame clonotypes and omits some of them. The repertoire has approximately 100,000 clones, about nine tenths of them found once; the top ten carry less than 3.5%. The sequencing input was blood. Every receptor here comes from a human donor in good health. The donor label of this sample is uncertain.

V and J are TRBV6-5 and TRBJ1-2; 7 nucleotides match TRBD1. Germline loops: CDR1 MNHEY, CDR2 SVGAGI. The CDR3 runs to 14 residues. V lost 7 bases to trimming and J lost 7 bases; unmatched junction nucleotides: 12. CDR3 bases: TGTGCCAGCAAACGACAGGGACCCCAGAGTGGCTACACCTTC. This translates into CASKRQGPQSGYTF.

The chain carries TRBV28 and TRBJ1-5; D gene uncertain. Germline V gives CDR1 MDHEN, CDR2 SYDVKM. V was pared by 7 bases and J by 2 bases, with 15 bases between. The CDR3 totals 15 residues. CDR3 loop: CASNSGGFRNQPQHF. The CDR3 region has the DNA TGTGCCAGCAACTCAGGAGGATTTCGCAATCAGCCCCAGCATTTT.

This clone was seen more than once but under ten times. The rearrangement uses TRBV6-2 or TRBV6-3 and TRBJ1-4; perhaps TRBD1 as D (6 bases). The germline gives CDR1 MNHEY, CDR2 SVGEGT. V dropped 6 bases and J dropped 8 bases, with 19 bases sitting between them. There are 15 residues in the CDR3. The CDR3 spells CASSLGGAWREKLFF. The DNA of the CDR3 is TGTGCCAGCAGCCTAGGGGGGGCCTGGCGCGAAAAACTGTTTTTT.

The genes are TRBV19 and TRBJ1-1; 12 bases match TRBD1. The germline V gene has CDR1 LNHDA and CDR2 SQIVND (reference sequence). The V segment lost 0 bases and the J segment 1 base; nucleotides outside the gene matches: 6. There are 18 residues in the CDR3. CDR3 sequence (DNA): TGTGCCAGTAGTATAGATTTCGGGACAGGGGGCCAGAACACTGAAGCTTTCTTT. It is translated as CASSIDFGTGGQNTEAFF.

This rearrangement joins TRBV18 to TRBJ1-2; D call uncertain. The V and J ends lost 6 bases and 5 bases respectively, with 13 bases between them. This CDR3 has 13 amino acids. Germline CDR1 and CDR2: KGHSH and LQKENI. The chain's CDR3 is CASSPGSDYGYTF. The CDR3, as DNA: TGTGCCAGCTCCCCCGGTAGCGATTATGGCTACACCTTC. The whole variable domain, filled in from reference TRBV18 and TRBJ1-2, reads NAGVMQNPRHLVRRRGQEARLRCSPMKGHSHVYWYRQLPEEGLKFMVYLQKENIIDESGMPKERFSAEFPKEGPSILRIQQVVRGDSAAYFCASSPGSDYGYTFGSGTRLTVV.

This chain uses TRBV29-1 with TRBJ1-1, with a tentative D call TRBD1 (6 bases). The germline gives CDR1 SQVTM, CDR2 ANQGSEA. V lost 7 bases to trimming and J lost 0 bases, with 15 bases between them. This CDR3 comprises 14 residues. The CDR3 protein is CSAAGGHLNTEAFF. The CDR3, as DNA: TGCAGCGCCGCGGGGGGACATCTGAACACTGAAGCTTTCTTT. The variable domain in full, completed from reference TRBV29-1 and TRBJ1-1, reads SAVISQKPSRDICQRGTSLTIQCQVDSQVTMMFWYRQQPGQSLTLIATANQGSEATYESGFVIDKFPISRPNLTFSTLTVSNMSPEDSSIYLCSAAGGHLNTEAFFGQGTRLTVV.

The genes are TRBV11-2 and TRBJ2-1, with unresolved D. CDR1 is SGHAT, CDR2 FQNNGV, per germline. V lost 0 bases and J 9 bases, leaving 12 bases between the germline ends. This CDR3 spans 14 amino acids. The CDR3 DNA sequence: TGTGCCAGCAGCTTAGAGGCGGCTCCCGTTGAGCAGTTCTTC. This codes for CASSLEAAPVEQFF.

The CDR3 reads CASSQELRQPQHF. The CDR3 DNA is TGTGCCAGCAGTCAAGAGCTAAGGCAGCCCCAGCATTTT. The rearrangement links TRBV12-3 or TRBV12-4 to TRBJ1-5; no clear D. The V and J ends lost 5 bases and 7 bases respectively, with 12 bases between them. This CDR3 contains 13 residues.

This clone was observed once. The chain recombines TRBV29-1 with TRBJ2-1; 7 bases match TRBD1. CDR3 length equals 12 residues. Looked up from germline, CDR1 is SQVTM and CDR2 is ANQGSEA. V was clipped by 5 bases and J by 8 bases; unmatched bases: 6. CDR3 sequence reads: CSVRGQVDEQFF. The CDR3 DNA reads TGCAGCGTTCGCGGACAGGTTGATGAGCAGTTCTTC.

This chain links TRBV7-4 with TRBJ1-6; D is perhaps TRBD1 (5 bases). V was shortened by 6 bases and J by 7 bases, with 13 bases between the two germline ends. Germline CDR1 reads SGHVT; CDR2 reads SQSDAQ. The CDR3 covers 14 residues. CDR3 residues: CASSLVGENSPLHF. The CDR3 DNA reads TGTGCCAGCAGTCTTGTGGGGGAAAATTCACCCCTCCACTTT.

V is TRBV12-5 and J is TRBJ1-2; 8 positions match TRBD1. The CDR3 is 14 residues long. Germline V lookup: CDR1 LGHNT, CDR2 FRNRAP. J lost 3 bases, V lost 6 bases, and 6 bases had no gene match. DNA of the CDR3: TGTGCTAGTGGCTCGGACAGGGTGGACTATGGCTACACCTTC. Amino acids: CASGSDRVDYGYTF. Based on the CDR3 plus reference TRBV12-5 and TRBJ1-2, the full variable domain is DARVTQTPRHKVTEMGQEVTMRCQPILGHNTVFWYRQTMMQGLELLAYFRNRAPLDDSGMPKDRFSAEMPDATLATLKIQPSEPRDSAVYFCASGSDRVDYGYTFGSGTRLTVV.

The chain carries TRBV27 and TRBJ1-2; TRBD1 matches 8 bases. V was clipped by 6 bases and J by 6 bases; unmatched bases: 12. CDR1 is MNHEY and CDR2 is SMNVEV in the germline V gene (reference sequence). The CDR3 contains 15 residues. CDR3 DNA sequence: TGTGCCAGCAGACTTCTAGACAGGGGAGGAGATGGCTACACCTTC. This gives the protein CASRLLDRGGDGYTF.

This clone came up a few times. The chain couples TRBV27 to TRBJ2-7; D unclear. Deletions cut 6 bases from V and 4 bases from J, with 13 bases between. Germline-derived CDR1 and CDR2 are MNHEY and SMNVEV (reference sequence). The CDR3 runs to 13 residues. CDR3 DNA: TGTGCCAGCAGGGACCCTCTAGGATACGAGCAGTACTTC. Translated: CASRDPLGYEQYF.

The rearrangement uses TRBV5-4 and TRBJ1-3; D is ambiguous. Germline lookup yields CDR1 SGHNT and CDR2 YYREEE (reference sequence). CDR3 length: 14 amino acids. Trimming pared 0 bases from V and 0 bases from J, leaving 4 bases between. CDR3 loop: CASSLEGSGNTIYF. The CDR3 nucleotides read TGTGCCAGCAGCTTGGAGGGCTCTGGAAACACCATATATTTT.

This chain connects TRBV3-1 (or the pseudogene TRBV3-2) to TRBJ2-1; tentatively, D is TRBD2 (6 bases). Germline loops: CDR1 LGHDT, CDR2 YNNKEL (reference sequence). The CDR3 has 16 residues. V gave up 4 bases and J gave up 4 bases, with 17 bases separating them. CDR3 nucleotide sequence: TGTGCCAGCAGCCGGGGACTCGCAGAGCGTTACAATGAGCAGTTCTTC. Encoded protein: CASSRGLAERYNEQFF.

This clone was counted a few times. This rearrangement joins TRBV5-4 to TRBJ2-1; possible D gene TRBD1, 6 bases. CDR1 is SGHNT and CDR2 is YYREEE in the germline V gene (reference sequence). Trimming pared 4 bases from V and 9 bases from J, leaving 23 bases between. CDR3 length equals 16 residues. The CDR3 spells CASSENRPLRDTEQFF. The CDR3 nucleotides are TGTGCCAGCAGCGAAAATAGGCCCCTCCGGGACACTGAGCAGTTCTTC.

The chain uses TRBV6-2 or TRBV6-3 and TRBJ2-7; D uncertain. CDR3 length: 15 residues. Between the trimmed V and J ends, which lost 2 bases and 2 bases, there was a span of 13 bases. From germline, CDR1 is MNHEY and CDR2 SVGEGT. CDR3 nucleotide sequence: TGTGCCAGCAGTTACGCTCCCGGGTCCGCCTACGAGCAGTACGTC. This translates into CASSYAPGSAYEQYV.

V gene TRBV5-1 combines with J gene TRBJ1-2; the D is unclear. CDR1 is SGHRS and CDR2 is YFSETQ in the germline V gene. The CDR3 is 13 residues long. Trimming took 4 bases from V and 8 from J, leaving 15 bases between them. CDR3 sequence (DNA): TGCGCCAGCAGCCCCCCCGGACCTAGGGGCTACACCTTC. Translation gives CASSPPGPRGYTF.

V is TRBV24-1 and J is TRBJ2-1; 9 nucleotides align to TRBD2. CDR1 is KGHDR and CDR2 is SFDVKD in the germline V gene. The ends lost 1 base at V and 7 bases at J; junction bases unmatched: 7. This CDR3 is built from 16 residues. CDR3: CATSDFGGGASNEQFF. CDR3 DNA sequence: TGTGCCACCAGTGATTTCGGCGGGGGGGCCTCGAATGAGCAGTTCTTC.

The chain has TRBV19 and TRBJ1-5; 9 nucleotides agree with TRBD1. The CDR3 is 15 amino acids. Germline V gene sequence: CDR1 LNHDA, CDR2 SQIVND (reference sequence). With V trimmed by 3 bases and J by 7 bases, 7 bases remained unmatched. CDR3 in amino acids: CASSIPGTGLQPQHF. The CDR3 coding sequence is TGTGCCAGTAGTATTCCAGGGACAGGGTTGCAGCCCCAGCATTTT.

The chain employs TRBV4-3 and TRBJ1-1; D is unresolved. The germline CDR1 and CDR2 sequences are LGHNA and YSLEER. Trimming pared 0 bases from V and 8 bases from J, leaving 16 bases between. The CDR3 covers 15 residues. The DNA for the CDR3 is TGCGCCAGCAGCCAAGATAGGGCCCGGTCGCAGGAAGCTTTCTTT. Translated, it gives CASSQDRARSQEAFF.

The chain carries TRBV11-3 and TRBJ2-2; tentative D call: TRBD2 (6 bases). Germline V gene data show CDR1 as SGHNT and CDR2 as YENEEA. V was clipped by 2 bases and J by 1 base, with 8 bases between them. The length of the CDR3 is 15 residues. The CDR3 DNA reads as TGTGCCAGCAGCTTACACGGGGGGAACACCGGGGAGCTGTTTTTT. Protein: CASSLHGGNTGELFF.

The chain uses TRBV3-1 (or the pseudogene TRBV3-2) and TRBJ1-4; D remains ambiguous. In germline, CDR1 is LGHDT, CDR2 YNNKEL (reference sequence). V lost 4 bases, J lost 10 bases, and 19 bases lay in between. This CDR3 has 15 residues. This CDR3 reads CASSLLAGETGKLFF. CDR3 bases: TGTGCCAGCAGCCTCCTCGCCGGGGAGACGGGAAAACTGTTTTTT.

J is TRBJ1-1 and V is TRBV25-1; unclear D gene. Germline CDR1 MGHDK, CDR2 SYGVNS. The CDR3 sequence is 12 residues long. V lost 8 bases and J 0 bases, leaving 7 bases between the germline ends. The DNA of the CDR3 is TGTGCCAGCTCGGGTATGAACACTGAAGCTTTCTTT. It specifies CASSGMNTEAFF.

The J gene is TRBJ2-3, the V gene TRBV18; D is unresolved. The CDR3 contains 14 residues. Between the trimmed V and J ends, which lost 2 bases and 4 bases, there was a span of 10 bases. Germline values: CDR1 KGHSH, CDR2 LQKENI. The DNA for the CDR3 is TGTGCCAGCTCACCAGTTAATAGTCCAGATACGCAGTATTTT. Translated: CASSPVNSPDTQYF.

This clone was counted a few times. The rearrangement joins TRBV7-9 to TRBJ1-4, with 7 bases matching TRBD1. The CDR3 covers 14 residues. V trimming: 5 bases; J trimming: 8 bases; junction bases outside the gene matches: 8. Germline V gene data show CDR1 as SEHNR and CDR2 as FQNEAQ (reference sequence). In DNA, the CDR3 is TGTGCCAGCAGCCTAAGACAGGGCGGGGAAAAACTGTTTTTT. Translating it yields CASSLRQGGEKLFF.

The chain links TRBV10-3 to TRBJ2-7; D is unclear. With 0 bases removed from V and 2 bases from J, the gap between germline ends came to 17 bases. The germline V gene encodes CDR1 ENHRY and CDR2 SYGVKD. The CDR3 length is 17 residues. CDR3 coding DNA: TGTGCCATCAGTGAGTCGAAAGGACCGGACGGAGCCTACGAGCAGTACTTC. This codes for CAISESKGPDGAYEQYF.

The chain employs TRBV7-2 and TRBJ2-5; 8 bases match TRBD2. Germline V CDR1 and CDR2: SGHTA, FQGNSA. V was pared by 4 bases and J by 0 bases, with 4 bases of the junction left unmatched. The CDR3 runs to 15 residues. The CDR3 spells CASSYQRGYQETQYF. The CDR3 coding sequence is TGTGCCAGCAGCTACCAGCGGGGGTACCAAGAGACCCAGTACTTC.

V usage is TRBV7-8 and J usage is TRBJ1-2; no reliable D call. CDR1 and CDR2 from the germline V gene are SGHVS and FQNEAQ. The CDR3 runs 12 residues. V was trimmed by 2 bases and J by 8 bases, leaving 9 bases between them. The CDR3 coding sequence is TGTGCCAGCAGCTTAAACGAATACGGCTACACCTTC. Protein: CASSLNEYGYTF.